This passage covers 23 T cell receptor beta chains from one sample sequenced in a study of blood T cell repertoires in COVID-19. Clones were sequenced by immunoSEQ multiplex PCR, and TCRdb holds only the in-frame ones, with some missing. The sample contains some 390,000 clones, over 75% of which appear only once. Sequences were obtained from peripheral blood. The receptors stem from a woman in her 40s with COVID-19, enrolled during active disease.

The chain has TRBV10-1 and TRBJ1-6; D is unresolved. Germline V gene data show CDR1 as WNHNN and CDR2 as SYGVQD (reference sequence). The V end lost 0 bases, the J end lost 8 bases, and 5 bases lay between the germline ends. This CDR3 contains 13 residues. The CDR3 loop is CASSESGYSPLHF. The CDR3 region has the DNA TGCGCCAGCAGTGAGTCCGGGTATTCACCCCTCCACTTT.

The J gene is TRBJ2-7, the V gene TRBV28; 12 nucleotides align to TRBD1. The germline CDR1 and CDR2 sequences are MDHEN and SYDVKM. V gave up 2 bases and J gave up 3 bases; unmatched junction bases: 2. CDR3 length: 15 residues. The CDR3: CASSLGTGGGYEQYF. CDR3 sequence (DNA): TGTGCCAGCAGTTTAGGGACAGGGGGCGGCTACGAGCAGTACTTC.

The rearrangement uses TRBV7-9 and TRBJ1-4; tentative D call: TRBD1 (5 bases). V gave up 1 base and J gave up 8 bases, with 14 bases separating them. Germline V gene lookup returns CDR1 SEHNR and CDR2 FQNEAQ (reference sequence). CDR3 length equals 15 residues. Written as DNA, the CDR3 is TGTGCCAGCAGCTTAGAGGTGTCCGCAGGGGAAAAACTGTTTTTT. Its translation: CASSLEVSAGEKLFF.

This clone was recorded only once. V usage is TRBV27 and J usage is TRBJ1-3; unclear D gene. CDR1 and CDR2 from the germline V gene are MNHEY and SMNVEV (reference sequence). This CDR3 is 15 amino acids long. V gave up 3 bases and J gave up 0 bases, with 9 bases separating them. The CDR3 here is CASSFSGFSGNTIYF. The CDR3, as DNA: TGTGCCAGCAGTTTCTCGGGATTCTCTGGAAACACCATATATTTT.

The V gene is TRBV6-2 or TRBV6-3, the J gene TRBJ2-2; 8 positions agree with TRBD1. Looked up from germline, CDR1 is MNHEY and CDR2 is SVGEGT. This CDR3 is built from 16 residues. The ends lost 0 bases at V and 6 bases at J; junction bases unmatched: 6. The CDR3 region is CASSYSGRGRSGELFF. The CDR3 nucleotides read TGTGCCAGCAGTTACTCGGGCAGGGGGCGATCCGGGGAGCTGTTTTTT.

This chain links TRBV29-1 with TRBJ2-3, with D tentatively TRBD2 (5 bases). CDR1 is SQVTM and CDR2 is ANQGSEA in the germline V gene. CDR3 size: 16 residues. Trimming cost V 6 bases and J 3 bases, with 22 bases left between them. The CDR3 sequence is CSVDSDKLGVTDTQYF. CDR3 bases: TGCAGCGTCGACTCCGACAAACTAGGTGTAACAGATACGCAGTATTTT.

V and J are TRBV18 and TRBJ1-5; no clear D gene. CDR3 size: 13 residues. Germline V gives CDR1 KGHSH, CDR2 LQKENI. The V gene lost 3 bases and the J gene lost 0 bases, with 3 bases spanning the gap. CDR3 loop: CASSPYSNQPQHF. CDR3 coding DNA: TGTGCCAGCTCACCTTATAGCAATCAGCCCCAGCATTTT.

CDR3 loop: CASSLLAGGFTDTQYF. CDR3 DNA: TGTGCCAGCAGTTTACTAGCGGGAGGGTTCACAGATACGCAGTATTTT. The rearrangement joins TRBV27 to TRBJ2-3; 12 bases line up with TRBD2. This CDR3 contains 16 residues. The junction had 2 bases not matched to a gene; V was cut back by 2 bases and J by 2 bases. Per germline, CDR1 MNHEY and CDR2 SMNVEV (reference sequence).

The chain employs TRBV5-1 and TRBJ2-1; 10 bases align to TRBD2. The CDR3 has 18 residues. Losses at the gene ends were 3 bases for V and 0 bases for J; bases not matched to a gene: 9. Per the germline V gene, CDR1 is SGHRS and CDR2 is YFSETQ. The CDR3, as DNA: TGCGCCAGCAGCTCGGGACTAGCGTTTCCGAGCTCCTACAATGAGCAGTTCTTC. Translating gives CASSSGLAFPSSYNEQFF.

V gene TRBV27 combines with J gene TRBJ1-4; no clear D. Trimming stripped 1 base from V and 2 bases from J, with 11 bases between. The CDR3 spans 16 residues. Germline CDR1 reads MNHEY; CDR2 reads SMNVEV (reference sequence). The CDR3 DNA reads TGTGCCAGCAGTTTATTCGGGGTGGGGACTAATGAAAAACTGTTTTTT. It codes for CASSLFGVGTNEKLFF.

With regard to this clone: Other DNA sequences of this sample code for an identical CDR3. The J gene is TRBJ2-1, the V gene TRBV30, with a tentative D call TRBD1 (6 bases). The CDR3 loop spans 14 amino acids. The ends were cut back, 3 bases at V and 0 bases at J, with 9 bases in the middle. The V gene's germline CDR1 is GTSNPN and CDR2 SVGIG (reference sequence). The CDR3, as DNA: TGTGCCTGGAGAAGGGGGAGCTCCTACAATGAGCAGTTCTTC. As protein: CAWRRGSSYNEQFF.

CDR3 protein: CASSQDRGVSGNTIYF. DNA of the CDR3: TGCGCCAGCAGCCAAGATCGGGGGGTCTCTGGAAACACCATATATTTT. The V call is TRBV4-3, the J call TRBJ1-3; weak D call: TRBD1 (5 bases). Germline CDR1 and CDR2: LGHNA and YSLEER. V was shortened by 0 bases and J by 0 bases, with 9 bases between the two germline ends. The CDR3 runs 16 residues.

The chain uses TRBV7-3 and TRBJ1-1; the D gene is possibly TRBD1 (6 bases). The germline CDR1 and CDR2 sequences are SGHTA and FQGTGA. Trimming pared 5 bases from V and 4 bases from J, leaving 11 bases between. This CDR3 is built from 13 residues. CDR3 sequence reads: CASSLQGATEAFF. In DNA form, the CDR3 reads TGTGCCAGCAGCCTACAGGGCGCCACTGAAGCTTTCTTT.

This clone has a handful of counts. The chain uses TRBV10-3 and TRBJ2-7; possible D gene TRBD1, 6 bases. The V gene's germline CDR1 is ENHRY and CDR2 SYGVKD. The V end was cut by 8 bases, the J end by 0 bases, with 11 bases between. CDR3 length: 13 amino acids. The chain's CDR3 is CAILHRDSYEQYF. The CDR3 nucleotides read TGTGCCATCTTACACAGGGACTCCTACGAGCAGTACTTC.

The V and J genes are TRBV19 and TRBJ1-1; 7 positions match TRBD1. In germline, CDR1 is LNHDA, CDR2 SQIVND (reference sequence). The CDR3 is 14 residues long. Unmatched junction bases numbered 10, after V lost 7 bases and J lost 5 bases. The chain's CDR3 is CASKRGTAWTEAFF. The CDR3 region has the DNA TGTGCCAGTAAGCGAGGGACAGCCTGGACTGAAGCTTTCTTT.

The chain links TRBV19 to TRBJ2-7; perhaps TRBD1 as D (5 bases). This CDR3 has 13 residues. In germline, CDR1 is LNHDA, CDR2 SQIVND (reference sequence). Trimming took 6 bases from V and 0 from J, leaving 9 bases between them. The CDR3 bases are TGTGCCAGTAGCTTTGACAGCTCCTACGAGCAGTACTTC. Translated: CASSFDSSYEQYF. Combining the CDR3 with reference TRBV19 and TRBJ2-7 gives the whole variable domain DGGITQSPKYLFRKEGQNVTLSCEQNLNHDAMYWYRQDPGQGLRLIYYSQIVNDFQKGDIAEGYSVSREKKESFPLTVTSAQKNPTAFYLCASSFDSSYEQYFGPGTRLTVT.

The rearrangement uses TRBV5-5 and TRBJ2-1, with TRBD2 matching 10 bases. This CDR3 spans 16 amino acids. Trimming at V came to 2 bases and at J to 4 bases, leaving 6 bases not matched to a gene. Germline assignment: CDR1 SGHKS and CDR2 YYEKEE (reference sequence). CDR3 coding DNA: TGTGCCAGCAGCTTTCACCCTAGCGGGAGTTACAATGAGCAGTTCTTC. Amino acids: CASSFHPSGSYNEQFF.

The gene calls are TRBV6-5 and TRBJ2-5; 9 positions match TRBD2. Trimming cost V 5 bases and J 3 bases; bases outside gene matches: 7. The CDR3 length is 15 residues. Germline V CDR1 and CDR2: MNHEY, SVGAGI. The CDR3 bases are TGTGCCAGCAGTCCTGCGGGGACTAGCAAAGAGACCCAGTACTTC. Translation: CASSPAGTSKETQYF.

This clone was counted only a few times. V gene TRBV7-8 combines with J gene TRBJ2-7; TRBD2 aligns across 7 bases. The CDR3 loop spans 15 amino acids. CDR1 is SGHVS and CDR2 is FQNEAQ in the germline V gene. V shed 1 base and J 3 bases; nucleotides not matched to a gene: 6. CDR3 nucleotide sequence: TGTGCCAGCAGCTTAGTATCGAGCGGGAACTACGAGCAGTACTTC. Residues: CASSLVSSGNYEQYF.

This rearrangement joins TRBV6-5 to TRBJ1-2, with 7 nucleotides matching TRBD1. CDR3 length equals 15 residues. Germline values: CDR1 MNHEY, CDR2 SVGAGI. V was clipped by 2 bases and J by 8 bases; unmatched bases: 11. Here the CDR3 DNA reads TGTGCCAGCAGTTACGCGAAGGGGGCTTTTTACGGCTACACCTTC. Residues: CASSYAKGAFYGYTF.

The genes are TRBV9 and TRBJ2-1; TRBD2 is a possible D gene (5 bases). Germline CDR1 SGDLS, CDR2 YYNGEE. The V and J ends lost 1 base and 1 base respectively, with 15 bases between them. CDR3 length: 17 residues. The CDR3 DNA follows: TGTGCCAGCAGCGTAAGCTCGAGCGGAATTTCCTACAATGAGCAGTTCTTC. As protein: CASSVSSSGISYNEQFF.

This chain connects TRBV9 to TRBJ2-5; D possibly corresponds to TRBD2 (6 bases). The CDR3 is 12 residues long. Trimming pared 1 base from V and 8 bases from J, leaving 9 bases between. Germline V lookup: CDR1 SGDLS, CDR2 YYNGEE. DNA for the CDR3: TGTGCCAGCAGCGTAATCGGGGGTACCCAGTACTTC. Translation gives CASSVIGGTQYF.

CDR3 in amino acids: CASSSTQGGDQPQHF. As DNA, the CDR3 is TGTGCCAGCAGTTCGACCCAGGGTGGGGATCAGCCCCAGCATTTT. V gene TRBV27 combines with J gene TRBJ1-5, with a tentative D call TRBD1 (5 bases). The CDR3 is 15 amino acids. From germline, CDR1 is MNHEY and CDR2 SMNVEV (reference sequence). Trimming took off 4 bases at V and 5 bases at J, with 15 bases between the two ends.